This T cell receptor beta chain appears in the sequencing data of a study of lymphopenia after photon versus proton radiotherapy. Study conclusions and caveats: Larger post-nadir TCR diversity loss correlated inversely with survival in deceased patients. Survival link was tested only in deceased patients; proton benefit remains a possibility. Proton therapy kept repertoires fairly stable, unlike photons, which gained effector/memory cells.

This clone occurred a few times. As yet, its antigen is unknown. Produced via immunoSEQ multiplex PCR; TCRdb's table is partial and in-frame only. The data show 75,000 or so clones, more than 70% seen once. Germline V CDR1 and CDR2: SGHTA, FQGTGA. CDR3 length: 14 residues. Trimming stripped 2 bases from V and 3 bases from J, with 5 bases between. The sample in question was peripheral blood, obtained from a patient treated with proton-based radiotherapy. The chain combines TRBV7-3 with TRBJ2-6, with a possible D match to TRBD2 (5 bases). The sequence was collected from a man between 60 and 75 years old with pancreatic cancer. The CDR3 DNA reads TGTGCCAGCAGCTTAGGACTTGGGGCCAACGTCCTGACTTTC. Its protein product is CASSLGLGANVLTF.